This T cell receptor beta chain comes out of a study of graft-versus-host responses after intestinal transplantation. Profiling relied on immunoSEQ multiplex PCR, and the TCRdb table lists in-frame clones only, not all of them. The repertoire holds about 24,000 clones, with 80% to 90% as singletons. This CDR3 has 11 residues. Germline V lookup: CDR1 MNHNS, CDR2 SASEGT. V was cut by 8 bases and J by 7 bases, with 9 bases left in between. The TCR was taken from a human patient who received an intestinal transplant, so some T cells may come from the graft donor. The sequencing here drew on PBMCs, taken nearly 470 days after intestinal transplant. The genes are TRBV6-1 and TRBJ2-1; D call uncertain. The CDR3 DNA follows: TGTGCCAGCGAACATGATAATGAGCAGTTCTTC. Translating it yields CASEHDNEQFF.